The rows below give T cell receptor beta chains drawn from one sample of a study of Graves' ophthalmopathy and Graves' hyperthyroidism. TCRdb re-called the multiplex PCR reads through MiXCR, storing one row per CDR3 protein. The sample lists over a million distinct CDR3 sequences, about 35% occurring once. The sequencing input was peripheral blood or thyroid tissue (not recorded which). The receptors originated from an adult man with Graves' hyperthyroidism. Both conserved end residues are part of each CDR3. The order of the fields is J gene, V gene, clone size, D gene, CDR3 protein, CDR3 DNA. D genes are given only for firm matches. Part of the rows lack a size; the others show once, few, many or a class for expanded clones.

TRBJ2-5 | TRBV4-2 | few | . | CASSQAAAVQETQYF | TGTGCCAGCAGCCAAGCGGCGGCAGTCCAAGAGACCCAGTACTTC
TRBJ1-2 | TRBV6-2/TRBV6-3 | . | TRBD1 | CASSNESGQSGYTF | TGTGCCAGCAGTAATGAGTCGGGACAGAGTGGCTACACCTTC
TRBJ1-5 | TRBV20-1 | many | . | CSARHQETQHF | TGCAGTGCTAGGCACCAAGAGACCCAGCATTTT
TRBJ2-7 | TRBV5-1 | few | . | CASSLGSVDEQYF | TGCGCCAGCAGCTTGGGTTCGGTGGACGAGCAGTACTTC
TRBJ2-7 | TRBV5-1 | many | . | CASSEFGVNEQYF | TGCGCCAGCAGTGAATTCGGGGTCAACGAGCAGTACTTC
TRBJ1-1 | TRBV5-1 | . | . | CASSSYREPPGEAFF | TGCGCCAGCAGCTCGTACCGGGAGCCCCCCGGCGAAGCTTTCTTT
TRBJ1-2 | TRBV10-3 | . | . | CAISYERGDGYTF | TGTGCCATCAGTTATGAGAGGGGTGATGGCTACACCTTC
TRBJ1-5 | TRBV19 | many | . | CASKSFVGNQPQHF | TGTGCCAGTAAGTCCTTTGTGGGCAATCAGCCCCAGCATTTT
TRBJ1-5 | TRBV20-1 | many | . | CSAVPGIGVGPQHF | TGCAGTGCTGTTCCAGGGATTGGTGTGGGGCCCCAGCATTTT
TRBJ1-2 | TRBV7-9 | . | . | CANARNYGYTF | TGTGCCAACGCCCGTAACTATGGCTACACCTTC
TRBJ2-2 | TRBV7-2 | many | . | CASSLWNTGELFF | TGCGCCAGCAGCTTGTGGAACACCGGGGAGCTGTTTTTT
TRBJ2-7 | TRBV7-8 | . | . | CASSDRASSYEQYF | TGTGCCAGCAGCGACCGGGCTTCCTCCTACGAGCAGTACTTC
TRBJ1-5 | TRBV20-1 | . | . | CSARGIVGNQPQHF | TGCAGTGCTAGGGGGATCGTAGGGAATCAGCCCCAGCATTTT
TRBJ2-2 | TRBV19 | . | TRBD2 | CASSIASGRVTGELFF | TGTGCCAGTAGTATAGCTAGCGGGAGGGTCACCGGGGAGCTGTTTTTT
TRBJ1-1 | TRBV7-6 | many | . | CASSLLDSQNTEAFF | TGTGCCAGCAGCTTACTCGACAGCCAGAACACTGAAGCTTTCTTT
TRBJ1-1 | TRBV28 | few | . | CASSYTTEAFF | TGTGCCAGCAGTTACACGACAGAAGCTTTCTTT
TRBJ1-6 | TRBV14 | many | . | CASSQAPGKVNSPLHF | TGTGCCAGCAGCCAAGCGCCGGGGAAGGTGAATTCACCCCTCCACTTT
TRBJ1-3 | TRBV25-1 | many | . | CASSRGNTIYF | TGTGCCAGCAGCCGAGGAAACACCATATATTTT
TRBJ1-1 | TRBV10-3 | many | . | CAISQRDNTEAFF | TGTGCCATCAGTCAAAGGGACAACACTGAAGCTTTCTTT
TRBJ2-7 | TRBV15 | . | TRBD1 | CATSSGQGPYEQYF | TGTGCCACCAGCAGTGGACAGGGGCCCTACGAGCAGTACTTC
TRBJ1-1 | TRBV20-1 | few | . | CSAPGNTEAFF | TGCAGTGCCCCGGGGAACACTGAAGCTTTCTTT
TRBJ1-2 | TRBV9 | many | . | CASSPFHGYTF | TGTGCCAGCAGCCCGTTCCATGGCTACACCTTC
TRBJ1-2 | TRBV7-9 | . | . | CASSRGGTSGGYTF | TGTGCCAGCAGCCGTGGGGGGACCTCAGGAGGCTACACCTTC
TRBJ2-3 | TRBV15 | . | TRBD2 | CATSREGGRATDTQYF | TGTGCCACCAGCAGAGAAGGCGGGAGGGCAACAGATACGCAGTATTTT
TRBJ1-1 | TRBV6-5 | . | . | CASRDRAEAFF | TGTGCCAGCAGGGATCGGGCTGAAGCTTTCTTT
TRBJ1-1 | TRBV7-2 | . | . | CASSLVGGARAFF | TGCGCCAGCAGCTTGGTGGGGGGGGCCAGAGCTTTCTTT
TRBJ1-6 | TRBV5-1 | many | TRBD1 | CASSLGQTNSPLHF | TGCGCCAGCAGCCTGGGACAGACTAATTCACCCCTCCACTTT
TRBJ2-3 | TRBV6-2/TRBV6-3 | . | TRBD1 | CASSQTGGTTDTQYF | TGTGCCAGCAGTCAGACAGGGGGGACCACGGATACGCAGTATTTT
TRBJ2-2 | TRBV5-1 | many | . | CASRGQPYTGELFF | TGCGCCAGCCGTGGGCAGCCTTACACCGGGGAGCTGTTTTTT
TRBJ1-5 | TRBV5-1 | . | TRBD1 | CASSREGARNQPQHF | TGCGCCAGTAGCCGGGAGGGGGCTCGGAATCAGCCCCAGCATTTT
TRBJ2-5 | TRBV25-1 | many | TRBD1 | CASSEFKGQKETQYF | TGTGCCAGCAGTGAATTTAAGGGACAGAAAGAGACCCAGTACTTC
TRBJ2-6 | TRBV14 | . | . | CASSPDSGANVPTF | TGTGCCAGCTCACCAGACTCTGGGGCCAACGTCCCGACTTTC
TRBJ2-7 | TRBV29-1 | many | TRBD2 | CSAWGLAGALHEQYF | TGCAGCGCATGGGGACTAGCGGGGGCTTTGCACGAGCAGTACTTC
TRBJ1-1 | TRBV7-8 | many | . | CASSTTATEAFF | TGTGCCAGCAGCACGACAGCAACTGAAGCTTTCTTT
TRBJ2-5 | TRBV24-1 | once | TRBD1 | CATSFGTVLQTQYF | TGTGCCACAAGCTTCGGGACAGTGTTGCAGACCCAGTACTTC
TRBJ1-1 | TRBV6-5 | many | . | CASSSKNTEAFF | TGTGCCAGCAGTTCTAAGAACACTGAAGCTTTCTTT
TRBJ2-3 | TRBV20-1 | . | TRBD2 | CSARDAAGRSDTQYF | TGCAGTGCTAGAGATGCAGCGGGAAGGTCAGATACGCAGTATTTT